Listed below are T cell receptor beta chains from one sample, sequenced in a study of T-cell reconstitution after alpha-beta-depleted transplantation in children. TCRdb called the PCR reads again in MiXCR, with one record for every CDR3 protein. Of more than 200,000 distinct CDR3 sequences in the sample, about 8.8% were seen once. Sequencing was performed on PBMCs from the stem cell graft donor, taken from the stem cell graft. Receptors were obtained from a human donor who donated a stem cell graft to a child with SCID. CDR3s include the opening cysteine and the closing phenylalanine or tryptophan.

V gene,J gene,CDR3 protein
TRBV5-1,TRBJ1-1,CASSLTGAFTEAFF
TRBV6-4,TRBJ2-7,CASSVGLSYEQYF
TRBV12-3/TRBV12-4,TRBJ1-5,CASSLGGLGLEQPQHF
TRBV4-1,TRBJ2-7,CASSPGLVFLVYEQYF
TRBV27,TRBJ1-2,CASSLSKRGYGYTF
TRBV5-1,TRBJ2-2,CASSLAGELFF
TRBV7-2,TRBJ2-5,CASSPYYDTRKETQYF
TRBV20-1,TRBJ2-7,CSAGRHRGLRYEQYF
TRBV10-3,TRBJ1-3,CAITGNGGPSGNTIYF
TRBV6-5,TRBJ2-1,CASQRTGSNNEQFF
TRBV7-9,TRBJ1-5,CASSFGRADTTNQPQHF
TRBV20-1,TRBJ1-4,CSARDGNTNEKLFF